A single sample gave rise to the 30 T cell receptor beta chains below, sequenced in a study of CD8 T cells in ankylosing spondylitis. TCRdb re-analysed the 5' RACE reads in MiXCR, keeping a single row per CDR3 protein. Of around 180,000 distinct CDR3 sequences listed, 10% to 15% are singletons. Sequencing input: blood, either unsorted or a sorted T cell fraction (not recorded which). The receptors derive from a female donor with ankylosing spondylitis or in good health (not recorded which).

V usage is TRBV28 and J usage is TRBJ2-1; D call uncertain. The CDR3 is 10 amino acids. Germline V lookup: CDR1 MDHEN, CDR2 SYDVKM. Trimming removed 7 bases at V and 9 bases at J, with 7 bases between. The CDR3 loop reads CASMLGEQFF. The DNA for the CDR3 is TGTGCCAGCATGTTAGGTGAGCAGTTCTTC.

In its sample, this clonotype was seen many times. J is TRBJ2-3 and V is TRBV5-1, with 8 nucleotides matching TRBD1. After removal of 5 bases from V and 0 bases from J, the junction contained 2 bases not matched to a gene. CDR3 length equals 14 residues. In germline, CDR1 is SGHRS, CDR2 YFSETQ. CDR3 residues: CASSRTGSTDTQYF. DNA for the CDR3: TGCGCCAGCAGTAGGACAGGGAGCACAGATACGCAGTATTTT. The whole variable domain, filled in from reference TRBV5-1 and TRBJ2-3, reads KAGVTQTPRYLIKTRGQQVTLSCSPISGHRSVSWYQQTPGQGLQFLFEYFSETQRNKGNFPGRFSGRQFSNSRSEMNVSTLELGDSALYLCASSRTGSTDTQYFGPGTRLTVL.

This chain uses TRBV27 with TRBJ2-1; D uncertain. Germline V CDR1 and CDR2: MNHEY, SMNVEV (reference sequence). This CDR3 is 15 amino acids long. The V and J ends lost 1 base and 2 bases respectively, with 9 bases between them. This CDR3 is CASSLFPETYNEQFF. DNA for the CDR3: TGTGCCAGCAGTTTATTTCCGGAAACCTACAATGAGCAGTTCTTC.

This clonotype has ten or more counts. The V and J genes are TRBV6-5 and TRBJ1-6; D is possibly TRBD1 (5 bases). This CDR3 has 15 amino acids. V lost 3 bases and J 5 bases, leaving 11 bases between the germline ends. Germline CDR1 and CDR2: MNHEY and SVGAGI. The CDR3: CASSYNRGNNSPLHF. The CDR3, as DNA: TGTGCCAGCAGTTATAATCGGGGGAATAATTCACCCCTCCACTTT.

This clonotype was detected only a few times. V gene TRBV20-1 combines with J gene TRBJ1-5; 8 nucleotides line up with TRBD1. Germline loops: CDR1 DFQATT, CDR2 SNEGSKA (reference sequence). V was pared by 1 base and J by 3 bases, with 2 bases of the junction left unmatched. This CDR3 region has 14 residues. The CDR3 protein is CSARAGQVNQPQHF. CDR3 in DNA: TGCAGTGCTAGAGCGGGACAGGTCAATCAGCCCCAGCATTTT.

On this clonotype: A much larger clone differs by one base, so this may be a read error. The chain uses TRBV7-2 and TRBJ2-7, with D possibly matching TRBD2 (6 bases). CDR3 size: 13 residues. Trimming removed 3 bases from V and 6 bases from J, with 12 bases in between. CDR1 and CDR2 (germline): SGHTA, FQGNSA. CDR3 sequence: CASSFERVSEQYF. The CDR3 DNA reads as TGTGCCAGCAGCTTCGAGCGGGTCAGCGAGCAGTACTTC.

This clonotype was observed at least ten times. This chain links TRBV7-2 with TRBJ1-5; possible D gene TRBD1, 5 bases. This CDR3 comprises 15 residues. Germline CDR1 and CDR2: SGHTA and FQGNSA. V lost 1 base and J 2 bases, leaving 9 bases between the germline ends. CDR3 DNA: TGTGCCAGCAGCTTAGTGGCGGGGGGCAATCAGCCCCAGCATTTT. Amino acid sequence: CASSLVAGGNQPQHF.

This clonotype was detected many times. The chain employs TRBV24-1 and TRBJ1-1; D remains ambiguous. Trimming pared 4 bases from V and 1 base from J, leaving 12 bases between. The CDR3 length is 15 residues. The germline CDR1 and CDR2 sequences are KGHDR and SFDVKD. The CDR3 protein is CATSDSGRGNTEAFF. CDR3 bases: TGTGCCACCAGTGACTCCGGACGGGGGAACACTGAAGCTTTCTTT.

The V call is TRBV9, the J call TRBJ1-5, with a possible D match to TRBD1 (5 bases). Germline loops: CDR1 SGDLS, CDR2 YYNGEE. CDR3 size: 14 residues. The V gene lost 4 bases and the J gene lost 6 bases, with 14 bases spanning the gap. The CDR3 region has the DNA TGTGCCAGCAGCACCACAGGTCAGGGTCAGCCCCAGCATTTT. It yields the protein CASSTTGQGQPQHF.

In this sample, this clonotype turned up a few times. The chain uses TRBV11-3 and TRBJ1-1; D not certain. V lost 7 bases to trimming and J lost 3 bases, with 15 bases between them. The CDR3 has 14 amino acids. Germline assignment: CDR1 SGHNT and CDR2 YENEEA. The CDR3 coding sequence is TGTGCCAGCAACCCCTCGAACGGGGACACTGAAGCTTTCTTT. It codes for CASNPSNGDTEAFF.

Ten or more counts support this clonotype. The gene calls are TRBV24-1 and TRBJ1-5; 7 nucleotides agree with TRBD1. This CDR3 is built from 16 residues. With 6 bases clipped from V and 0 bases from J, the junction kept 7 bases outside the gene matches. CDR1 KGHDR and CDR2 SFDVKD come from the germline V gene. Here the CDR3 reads CATSPRGLNSNQPQHF. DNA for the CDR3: TGTGCCACCAGTCCAAGGGGGCTAAATAGCAATCAGCCCCAGCATTTT.

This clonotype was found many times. The CDR3 loop reads CASSEVLGQGTYGYTF. The CDR3 DNA follows: TGTGCCAGCAGTGAAGTTTTGGGACAGGGAACCTATGGCTACACCTTC. The gene calls are TRBV6-1 and TRBJ1-2, with 9 bases that match TRBD1. The trim removed 1 base at V and 4 bases at J, leaving 7 bases unmatched. The CDR3 length is 16 residues. Germline V gene data show CDR1 as MNHNS and CDR2 as SASEGT.

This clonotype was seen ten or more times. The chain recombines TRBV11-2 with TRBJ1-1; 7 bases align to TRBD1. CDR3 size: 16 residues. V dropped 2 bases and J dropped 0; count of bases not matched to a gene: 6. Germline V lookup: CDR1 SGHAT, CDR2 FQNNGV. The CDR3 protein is CASSLRFGTVNTEAFF. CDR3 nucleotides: TGTGCCAGCAGCTTAAGGTTCGGGACAGTGAACACTGAAGCTTTCTTT.

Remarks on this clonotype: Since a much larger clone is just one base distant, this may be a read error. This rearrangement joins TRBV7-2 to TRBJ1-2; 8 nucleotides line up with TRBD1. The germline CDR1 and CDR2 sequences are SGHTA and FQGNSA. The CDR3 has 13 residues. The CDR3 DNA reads TGTGTCAGCAGCTTGACAGGGGCGGGCGGCTACACCTTC. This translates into CVSSLTGAGGYTF. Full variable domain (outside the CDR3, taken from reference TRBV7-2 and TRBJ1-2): GAGVSQSPSNKVTEKGKDVELRCDPISGHTALYWYRQSLGQGLEFLIYFQGNSAPDKSGLPSDRFSAERTGGSVSTLTIQRTQQEDSAVYLCVSSLTGAGGYTFGSGTRLTVV.

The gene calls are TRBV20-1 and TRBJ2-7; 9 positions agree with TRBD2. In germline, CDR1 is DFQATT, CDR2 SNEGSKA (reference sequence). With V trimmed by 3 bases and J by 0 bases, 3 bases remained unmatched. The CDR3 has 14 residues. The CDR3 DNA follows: TGCAGTGCTAGCTCTAGCGGGACCTCCTACGAGCAGTACTTC. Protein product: CSASSSGTSYEQYF.

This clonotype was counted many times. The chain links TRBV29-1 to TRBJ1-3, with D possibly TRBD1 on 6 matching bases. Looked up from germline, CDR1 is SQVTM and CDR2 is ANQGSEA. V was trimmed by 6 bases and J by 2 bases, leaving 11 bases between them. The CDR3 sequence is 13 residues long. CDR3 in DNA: TGCAGCGTCTCAGGGGTTCCTGGAAACACCATATATTTT. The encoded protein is CSVSGVPGNTIYF. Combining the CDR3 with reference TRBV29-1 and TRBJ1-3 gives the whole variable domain SAVISQKPSRDICQRGTSLTIQCQVDSQVTMMFWYRQQPGQSLTLIATANQGSEATYESGFVIDKFPISRPNLTFSTLTVSNMSPEDSSIYLCSVSGVPGNTIYFGEGSWLTVV.

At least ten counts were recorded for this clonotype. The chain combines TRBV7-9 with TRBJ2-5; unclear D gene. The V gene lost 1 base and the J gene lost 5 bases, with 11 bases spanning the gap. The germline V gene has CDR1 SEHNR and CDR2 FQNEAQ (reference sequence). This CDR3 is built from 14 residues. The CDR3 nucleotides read TGTGCCAGCAGCTTAGAGGTAACCCGGGAGACCCAGTACTTC. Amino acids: CASSLEVTRETQYF. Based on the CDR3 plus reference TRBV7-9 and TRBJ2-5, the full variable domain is DTGVSQNPRHKITKRGQNVTFRCDPISEHNRLYWYRQTLGQGPEFLTYFQNEAQLEKSRLLSDRFSAERPKGSFSTLEIQRTEQGDSAMYLCASSLEVTRETQYFGPGTRLLVL.

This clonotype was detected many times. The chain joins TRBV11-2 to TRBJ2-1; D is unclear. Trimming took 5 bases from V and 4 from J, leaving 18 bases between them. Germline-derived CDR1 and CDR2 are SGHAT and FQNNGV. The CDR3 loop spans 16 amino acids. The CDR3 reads CASSVRYGGRYNEQFF. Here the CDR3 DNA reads TGTGCCAGCAGCGTAAGATATGGCGGACGGTACAATGAGCAGTTCTTC.

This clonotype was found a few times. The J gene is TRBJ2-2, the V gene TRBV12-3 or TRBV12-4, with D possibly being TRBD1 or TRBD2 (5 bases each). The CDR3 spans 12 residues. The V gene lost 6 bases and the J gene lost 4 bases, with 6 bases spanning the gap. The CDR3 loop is CASRGVTGELFF. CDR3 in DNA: TGTGCCAGCAGGGGGGTCACCGGGGAGCTGTTTTTT.

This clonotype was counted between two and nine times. The CDR3 loop is CASSLDLRSTDTQYF. The CDR3 bases are TGTGCCAGCAGCTTAGATCTCCGGAGCACAGATACGCAGTATTTT. The J gene is TRBJ2-3, the V gene TRBV7-2; D uncertain. Germline V lookup: CDR1 SGHTA, CDR2 FQGNSA. V lost 1 base and J lost 0, with 8 bases in between. CDR3 size: 15 residues.

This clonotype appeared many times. As DNA, the CDR3 is TGTGCCATCAGTGACACAGGGGTATGGGAGCAGTACTTC. Translating gives CAISDTGVWEQYF. V gene TRBV10-3 combines with J gene TRBJ2-7; 7 nucleotides agree with TRBD1. This CDR3 comprises 13 residues. The junction had 6 bases not matched to a gene; V was cut back by 3 bases and J by 7 bases. The germline CDR1 and CDR2 sequences are ENHRY and SYGVKD.

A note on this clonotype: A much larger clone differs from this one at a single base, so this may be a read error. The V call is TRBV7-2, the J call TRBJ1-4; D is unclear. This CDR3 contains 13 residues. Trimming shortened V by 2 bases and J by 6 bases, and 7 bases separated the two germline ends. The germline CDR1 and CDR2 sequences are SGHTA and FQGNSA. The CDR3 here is CTSSLNVDEKLFF. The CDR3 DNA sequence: TGTACCAGCAGCTTAAACGTTGATGAAAAACTGTTTTTT.

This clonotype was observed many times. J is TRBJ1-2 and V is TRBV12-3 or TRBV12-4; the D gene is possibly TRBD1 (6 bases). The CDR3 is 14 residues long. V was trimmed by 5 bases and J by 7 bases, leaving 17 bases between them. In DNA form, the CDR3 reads TGTGCCAGCAGTCCGGGACAAGGAGTCGGTGGCTACACCTTC. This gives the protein CASSPGQGVGGYTF.

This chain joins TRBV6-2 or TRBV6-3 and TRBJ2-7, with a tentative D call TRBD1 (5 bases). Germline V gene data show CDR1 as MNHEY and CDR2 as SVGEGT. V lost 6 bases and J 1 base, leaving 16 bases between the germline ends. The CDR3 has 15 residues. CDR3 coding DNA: TGTGCCAGCAGGGATGGCGGCAGGGCTTCCTACGAGCAGTACTTC. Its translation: CASRDGGRASYEQYF.

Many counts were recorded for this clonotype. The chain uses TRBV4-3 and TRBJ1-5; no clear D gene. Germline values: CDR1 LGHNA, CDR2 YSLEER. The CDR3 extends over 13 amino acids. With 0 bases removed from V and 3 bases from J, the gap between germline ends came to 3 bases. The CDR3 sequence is CASSQELNQPQHF. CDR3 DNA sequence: TGCGCCAGCAGCCAAGAACTCAATCAGCCCCAGCATTTT.

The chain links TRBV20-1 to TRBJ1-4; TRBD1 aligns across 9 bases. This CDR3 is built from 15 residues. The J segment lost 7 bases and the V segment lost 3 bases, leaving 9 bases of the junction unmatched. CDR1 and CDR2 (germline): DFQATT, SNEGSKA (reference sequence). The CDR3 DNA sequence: TGCAGTGCTAGGGGACCGGGACAGGGAAGTGAAAAACTGTTTTTT. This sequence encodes CSARGPGQGSEKLFF.

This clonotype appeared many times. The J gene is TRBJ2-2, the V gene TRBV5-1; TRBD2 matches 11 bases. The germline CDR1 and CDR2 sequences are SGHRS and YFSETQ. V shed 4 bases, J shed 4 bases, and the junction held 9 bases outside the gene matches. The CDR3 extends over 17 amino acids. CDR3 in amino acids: CASSHKTSGTTTGELFF. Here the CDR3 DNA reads TGCGCCAGCAGCCACAAGACTAGCGGGACAACCACCGGGGAGCTGTTTTTT.

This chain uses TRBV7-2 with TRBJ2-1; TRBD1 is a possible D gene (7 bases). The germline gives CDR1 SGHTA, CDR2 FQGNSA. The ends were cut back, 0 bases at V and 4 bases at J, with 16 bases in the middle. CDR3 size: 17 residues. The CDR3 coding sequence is TGTGCCAGCAGCTTAGCGCTGACAGGGAGGCTGTACAATGAGCAGTTCTTC. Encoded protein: CASSLALTGRLYNEQFF. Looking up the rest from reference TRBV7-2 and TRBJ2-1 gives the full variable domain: GAGVSQSPSNKVTEKGKDVELRCDPISGHTALYWYRQSLGQGLEFLIYFQGNSAPDKSGLPSDRFSAERTGGSVSTLTIQRTQQEDSAVYLCASSLALTGRLYNEQFFGPGTRLTVL.

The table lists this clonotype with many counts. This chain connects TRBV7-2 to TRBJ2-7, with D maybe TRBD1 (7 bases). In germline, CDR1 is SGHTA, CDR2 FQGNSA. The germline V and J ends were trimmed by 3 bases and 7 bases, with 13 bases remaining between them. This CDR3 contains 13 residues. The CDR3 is CASSFDRAGEQYF. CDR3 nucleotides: TGTGCCAGCAGCTTCGACAGGGCGGGGGAGCAGTACTTC.

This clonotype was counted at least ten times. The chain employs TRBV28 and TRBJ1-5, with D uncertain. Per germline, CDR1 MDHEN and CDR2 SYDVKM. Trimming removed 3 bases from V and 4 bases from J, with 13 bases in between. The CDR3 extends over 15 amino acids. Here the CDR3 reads CASSLSLAGNQPQHF. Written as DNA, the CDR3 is TGTGCCAGCAGTTTGTCCCTCGCGGGAAATCAGCCCCAGCATTTT.